The 16 T cell receptor beta chains reported below all come from one sample, sequenced in a study of vaccination and CD4 T cells after COVID-19. Regarding treatment: roughly ten-day PBMC culture with coronavirus spike peptide pools or control peptides (ViraFEST assay). It was before the COVID-19 pandemic (2011-2018) that the unexposed donor's CD4+ T cells were collected. The Oncomine TCR Beta short-read assay was applied to DNA of cultured CD4+ T cells. In this case, cultured CD4+ T cells provided the extracted genomic DNA. TCRdb re-analysed the PCR reads in MiXCR, keeping a single row per CDR3 protein. The repertoire holds around 7,000 distinct CDR3 sequences, with around 34% as singletons. Antigens for these TCRs are unknown. The material sequenced was CD4+ T cells from blood, cultured in vitro. The source is a human donor in good health.

This clonotype was found a few times. This rearrangement joins TRBV28 to TRBJ1-2; D is unclear. The germline V and J ends were trimmed by 3 bases and 8 bases, with 16 bases remaining between them. The CDR3 totals 14 residues. Germline CDR1 is MDHEN and CDR2 is SYDVKM. CDR3 DNA: TGTGCCAGCAGTTTCCTTCCACAGTTTGCCGGCTACACCTTC. It translates to CASSFLPQFAGYTF.

The genes are TRBV7-2 and TRBJ2-1, with 9 positions matching TRBD2. The germline V gene has CDR1 SGHTA and CDR2 FQGNSA. V shed 1 base, J shed 6 bases, and the junction held 7 bases outside the gene matches. The CDR3 runs 16 residues. CDR3 DNA sequence: TGTGCCAGCAGCTTAGTGGGTAGCGGGAGTCCCAATGAGCAGTTCTTC. Protein sequence: CASSLVGSGSPNEQFF.

The genes are TRBV27 and TRBJ2-1; D may be TRBD1 or TRBD2 (5 bases each). Per the germline V gene, CDR1 is MNHEY and CDR2 is SMNVEV (reference sequence). The CDR3 is made up of 18 amino acids. Trimming took off 5 bases at V and 0 bases at J, with 20 bases between the two ends. CDR3 DNA: TGTGCCAGCAGTCCAAAGGGGAGACAGAGGGTCTCCTACAATGAGCAGTTCTTC. It is translated as CASSPKGRQRVSYNEQFF.

This clonotype turned up a few times. The chain joins TRBV10-3 to TRBJ1-5; 7 bases match TRBD1. V shed 10 bases, J shed 0 bases, and the junction held 6 bases outside the gene matches. This CDR3 is 14 amino acids long. Germline loops: CDR1 ENHRY, CDR2 SYGVKD. The CDR3 sequence: CATAGGVSNQPQHF. CDR3 in DNA: TGTGCCACCGCAGGGGGAGTTAGCAATCAGCCCCAGCATTTT.

The rearrangement joins TRBV29-1 to TRBJ2-2; D is perhaps TRBD2 (5 bases). The CDR3 has 12 amino acids. Germline CDR1 is SQVTM and CDR2 is ANQGSEA. V was cut by 6 bases and J by 4 bases, with 9 bases left in between. The chain's CDR3 is CSVGKGTGELFF. The CDR3 region has the DNA TGCAGCGTCGGGAAGGGCACCGGGGAGCTGTTTTTT.

This clonotype showed up just a few times. This sequence joins TRBV20-1 and TRBJ1-1, with D perhaps TRBD1 (5 bases). Germline lookup yields CDR1 DFQATT and CDR2 SNEGSKA (reference sequence). V was clipped by 2 bases and J by 2 bases, with 9 bases between them. The CDR3 loop spans 13 amino acids. The CDR3 sequence is CSARRGENTEAFF. In nucleotides, the CDR3 is TGCAGTGCTAGAAGGGGTGAAAACACTGAAGCTTTCTTT.

A few counts support this clonotype. The chain recombines TRBV10-3 with TRBJ2-7, with 8 bases aligning to TRBD1. J lost 0 bases, V lost 4 bases, and 2 bases had no gene match. Germline V gene lookup returns CDR1 ENHRY and CDR2 SYGVKD. This CDR3 comprises 14 residues. CDR3 sequence: CAISGTGSSYEQYF. The DNA for the CDR3 is TGTGCCATCAGTGGGACAGGGAGCTCCTACGAGCAGTACTTC.

This clonotype was counted once. The V gene is TRBV5-6, the J gene TRBJ2-7; a possible D gene is TRBD2 (6 bases). CDR3 length: 15 residues. V was trimmed by 1 base and J by 2 bases, leaving 13 bases between them. Germline CDR1 reads SGHDT; CDR2 reads YYEEEE. DNA of the CDR3: TGTGCCAGCAGCTTGACGAGCGGGTCTACCTACGAGCAGTACTTC. Translation: CASSLTSGSTYEQYF. Full variable domain (outside the CDR3, taken from reference TRBV5-6 and TRBJ2-7): DAGVTQSPTHLIKTRGQQVTLRCSPKSGHDTVSWYQQALGQGPQFIFQYYEEEERQRGNFPDRFSGHQFPNYSSELNVNALLLGDSALYLCASSLTSGSTYEQYFGPGTRLTVT.

V gene TRBV5-1 combines with J gene TRBJ2-5; 9 bases are a match to TRBD2. This CDR3 is built from 15 residues. V lost 0 bases and J lost 4; bases outside the gene matches: 4. From germline, CDR1 is SGHRS and CDR2 YFSETQ. CDR3 DNA: TGCGCCAGCAGCTTGGCCCCACTAGCGGGAGAGACCCAGTACTTC. Its translation: CASSLAPLAGETQYF.

The V and J genes are TRBV11-3 and TRBJ2-7; D may correspond to TRBD1 or TRBD2 (5 bases each). The CDR3 is 14 residues long. Germline-derived CDR1 and CDR2 are SGHNT and YENEEA. The V and J ends lost 4 bases and 5 bases respectively, with 15 bases between them. The CDR3 nucleotides are TGTGCCAGCAGCTCCGGGATAGGGGCCCACGAGCAGTACTTC. Translating gives CASSSGIGAHEQYF.

This chain uses TRBV27 with TRBJ2-1; the D gene is possibly TRBD2 (6 bases). From germline, CDR1 is MNHEY and CDR2 SMNVEV (reference sequence). V was pared by 10 bases and J by 0 bases, with 16 bases between. The CDR3 is 15 residues long. The CDR3 sequence is CATCLSGSSYNEQFF. CDR3 DNA: TGTGCCACCTGCCTTAGCGGTTCCTCCTACAATGAGCAGTTCTTC.

This rearrangement joins TRBV20-1 to TRBJ2-7, with a possible D match to TRBD1 (5 bases). CDR3 length equals 15 residues. Germline values: CDR1 DFQATT, CDR2 SNEGSKA (reference sequence). The germline V and J ends were trimmed by 3 bases and 0 bases, with 15 bases remaining between them. The CDR3 loop reads CSASRQGTPSYEQYF. DNA of the CDR3: TGCAGTGCTAGTAGGCAGGGTACCCCCTCCTACGAGCAGTACTTC.

This clonotype was observed a few times. The chain combines TRBV20-1 with TRBJ1-6; D remains ambiguous. V shed 1 base and J shed 0 bases, with 10 bases lying between them. This CDR3 region has 16 residues. CDR1 and CDR2 (germline): DFQATT, SNEGSKA (reference sequence). The CDR3, as DNA: TGCAGTGCTAGAGGGCCTACCAGCTCCTATAATTCACCCCTCCACTTT. Protein: CSARGPTSSYNSPLHF.

The sample holds a few counts of this clonotype. This sequence joins TRBV27 and TRBJ1-1, with 7 bases identical to TRBD1. Germline CDR1 is MNHEY and CDR2 is SMNVEV (reference sequence). Unmatched junction bases numbered 8, after V lost 5 bases and J lost 5 bases. CDR3 length: 14 residues. The CDR3 loop is CASSPEGAGTEAFF. The CDR3 DNA reads TGTGCCAGCAGTCCGGAGGGGGCAGGGACTGAAGCTTTCTTT.

In its sample, this clonotype was seen a few times. The chain is built from TRBV6-1 and TRBJ1-2; weak D call: TRBD1 (5 bases). CDR1 and CDR2 (germline): MNHNS, SASEGT. V dropped 3 bases and J dropped 8 bases, with 13 bases sitting between them. The CDR3 has 13 residues. In nucleotides, the CDR3 is TGTGCCAGCAGTGAGCGGGGCGCAGGCGGCTACACCTTC. It encodes CASSERGAGGYTF.

By frequency in the sample, this clonotype is medium-sized. CDR3 sequence reads: CSARGETQYF. CDR3 bases: TGCAGTGCTAGAGGAGAGACCCAGTACTTC. The chain joins TRBV20-1 to TRBJ2-5; D unclear. Germline values: CDR1 DFQATT, CDR2 SNEGSKA (reference sequence). The ends were cut back, 1 base at V and 4 bases at J, with 1 base in the middle. The CDR3 is 10 amino acids.